The clone carrying this TCR beta chain was found many times. Its specificity is not known. This specimen belongs to a study of T cell repertoires in cytomegalovirus infection. Background on the study: The public TCR beta signatures pointed to both CMV infection and matching HLA type.

Whole-study findings and limits: The response measured ex vivo was dominated by TCR beta clonotypes (HLA-C-restricted and CMV-specific). Frequencies of public TCR beta families were cumulated, and this identified carriers of CMV plus the relevant HLA.

Using its own MiXCR run on the reads, TCRdb lists one record per CDR3 protein. The table has nearly 650,000 distinct CDR3 sequences, 20% to 25% seen once; the top ten hold 6.5% to 10%. The ends were cut back, 6 bases at V and 0 bases at J, with 12 bases in the middle. This CDR3 has 15 residues. Germline assignment: CDR1 MRHNA and CDR2 SNTAGT. The rearrangement links TRBV6-4 to TRBJ2-1; the D gene is possibly TRBD2 (5 bases). The clonotype originates from a human donor in good health (CMV status not recorded). Some clones in this sample may be carry-over from other donors' samples. The sequenced material came from CD8+ T cells from PBMCs. The CDR3 spells CASRLDSSSYNEQFF. CDR3 sequence (DNA): TGTGCCAGCAGACTGGACTCAAGCTCCTACAATGAGCAGTTCTTC.